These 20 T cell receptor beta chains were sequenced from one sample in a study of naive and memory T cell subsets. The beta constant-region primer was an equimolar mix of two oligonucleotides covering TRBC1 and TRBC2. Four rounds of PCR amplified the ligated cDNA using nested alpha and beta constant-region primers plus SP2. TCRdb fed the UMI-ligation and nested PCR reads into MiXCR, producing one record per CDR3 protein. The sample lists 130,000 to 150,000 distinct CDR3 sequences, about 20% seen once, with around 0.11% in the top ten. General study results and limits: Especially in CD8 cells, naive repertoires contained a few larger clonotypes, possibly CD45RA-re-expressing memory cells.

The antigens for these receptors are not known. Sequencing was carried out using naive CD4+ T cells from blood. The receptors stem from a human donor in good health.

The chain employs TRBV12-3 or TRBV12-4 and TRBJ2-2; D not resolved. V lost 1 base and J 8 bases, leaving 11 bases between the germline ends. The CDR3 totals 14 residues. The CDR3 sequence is CASSLVIVSGELFF. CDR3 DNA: TGTGCCAGCAGTTTAGTCATCGTTTCTGGGGAGCTGTTTTTT.

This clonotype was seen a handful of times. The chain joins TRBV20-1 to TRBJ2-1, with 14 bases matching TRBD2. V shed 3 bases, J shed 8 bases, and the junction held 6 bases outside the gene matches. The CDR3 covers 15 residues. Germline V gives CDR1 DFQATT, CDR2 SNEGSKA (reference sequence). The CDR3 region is CSARRGLAGADEQFF. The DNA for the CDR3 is TGCAGTGCTAGGAGGGGACTAGCGGGAGCGGATGAGCAGTTCTTC.

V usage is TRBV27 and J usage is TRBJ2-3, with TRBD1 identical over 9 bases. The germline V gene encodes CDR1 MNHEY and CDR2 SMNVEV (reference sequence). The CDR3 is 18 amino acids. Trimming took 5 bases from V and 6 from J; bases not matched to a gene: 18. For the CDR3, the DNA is TGTGCCAGCAGTATTTGGGGAGGGAACAGGGGGCCTGCGGATACGCAGTATTTT. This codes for CASSIWGGNRGPADTQYF.

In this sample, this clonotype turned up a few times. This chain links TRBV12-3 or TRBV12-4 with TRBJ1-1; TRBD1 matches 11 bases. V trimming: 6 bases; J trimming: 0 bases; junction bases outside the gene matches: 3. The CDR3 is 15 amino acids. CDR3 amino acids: CASRGQGAMNTEAFF. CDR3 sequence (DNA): TGTGCCAGCAGAGGACAGGGGGCCATGAACACTGAAGCTTTCTTT.

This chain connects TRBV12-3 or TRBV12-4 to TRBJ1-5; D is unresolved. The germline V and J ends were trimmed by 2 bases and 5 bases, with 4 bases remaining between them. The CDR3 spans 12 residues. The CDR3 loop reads CASSLRDQPQHF. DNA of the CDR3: TGTGCCAGCAGTTTAAGGGATCAGCCCCAGCATTTT.

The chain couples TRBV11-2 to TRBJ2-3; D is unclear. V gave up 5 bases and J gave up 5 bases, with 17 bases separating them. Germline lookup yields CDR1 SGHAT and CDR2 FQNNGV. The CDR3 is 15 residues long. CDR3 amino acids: CASSIGLGTLDTQYF. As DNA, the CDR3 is TGTGCCAGCAGCATTGGGCTTGGAACTTTAGATACGCAGTATTTT.

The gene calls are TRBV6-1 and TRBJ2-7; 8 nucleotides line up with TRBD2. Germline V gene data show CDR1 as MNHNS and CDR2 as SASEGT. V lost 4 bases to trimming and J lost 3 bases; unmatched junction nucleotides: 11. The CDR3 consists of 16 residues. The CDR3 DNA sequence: TGTGCCAGCAGTGTTATAGCGGGACCTCGTATCTACGAGCAGTACTTC. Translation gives CASSVIAGPRIYEQYF.

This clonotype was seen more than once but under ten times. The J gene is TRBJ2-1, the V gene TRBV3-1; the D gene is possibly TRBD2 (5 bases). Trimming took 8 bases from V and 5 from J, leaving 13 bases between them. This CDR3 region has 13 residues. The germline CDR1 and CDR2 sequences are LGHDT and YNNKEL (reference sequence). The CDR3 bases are TGTGCCAGCGGGGTGGGAGCCCACAATGAGCAGTTCTTC. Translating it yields CASGVGAHNEQFF.

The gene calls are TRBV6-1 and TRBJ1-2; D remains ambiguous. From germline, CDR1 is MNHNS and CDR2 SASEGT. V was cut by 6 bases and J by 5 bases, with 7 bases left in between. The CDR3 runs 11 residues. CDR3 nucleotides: TGTGCCAGCAGAACATCTTATGGCTACACCTTC. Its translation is CASRTSYGYTF.

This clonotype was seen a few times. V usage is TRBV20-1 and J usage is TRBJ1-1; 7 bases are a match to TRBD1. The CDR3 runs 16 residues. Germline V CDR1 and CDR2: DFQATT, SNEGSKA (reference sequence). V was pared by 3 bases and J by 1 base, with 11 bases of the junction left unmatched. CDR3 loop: CSASRLFGTANTEAFF. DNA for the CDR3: TGCAGTGCTAGTAGGCTCTTCGGGACAGCGAACACTGAAGCTTTCTTT.

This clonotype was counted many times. DNA for the CDR3: TGTGCCATCTCCTCCCGGGACTTGGGGAACAATGAGCAGTTCTTC. Translation gives CAISSRDLGNNEQFF. The chain recombines TRBV10-3 with TRBJ2-1; tentative D call: TRBD2 (6 bases). Germline lookup yields CDR1 ENHRY and CDR2 SYGVKD. Trimming pared 8 bases from V and 5 bases from J, leaving 19 bases between. The CDR3 consists of 15 residues.

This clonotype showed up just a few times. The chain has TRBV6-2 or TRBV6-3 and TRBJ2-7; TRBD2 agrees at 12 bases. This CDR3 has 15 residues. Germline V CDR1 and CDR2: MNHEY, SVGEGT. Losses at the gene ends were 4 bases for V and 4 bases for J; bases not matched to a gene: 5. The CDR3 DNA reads TGTGCCAGCAGTTCCACGACTAGCGGGGGTTACGAGCAGTACTTC. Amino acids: CASSSTTSGGYEQYF.

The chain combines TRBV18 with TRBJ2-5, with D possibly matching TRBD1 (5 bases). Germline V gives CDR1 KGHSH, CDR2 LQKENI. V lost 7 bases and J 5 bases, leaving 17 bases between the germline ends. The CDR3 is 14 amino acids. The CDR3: CASFQGTGSETQYF. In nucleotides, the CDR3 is TGTGCCAGCTTCCAGGGTACCGGATCGGAGACCCAGTACTTC.

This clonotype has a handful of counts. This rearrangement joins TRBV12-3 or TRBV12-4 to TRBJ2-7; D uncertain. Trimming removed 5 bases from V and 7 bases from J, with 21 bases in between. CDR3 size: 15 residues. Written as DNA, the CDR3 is TGTGCCAGCAGTCTCCAACGACCAGAATTGGGGGAGCAGTACTTC. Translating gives CASSLQRPELGEQYF.

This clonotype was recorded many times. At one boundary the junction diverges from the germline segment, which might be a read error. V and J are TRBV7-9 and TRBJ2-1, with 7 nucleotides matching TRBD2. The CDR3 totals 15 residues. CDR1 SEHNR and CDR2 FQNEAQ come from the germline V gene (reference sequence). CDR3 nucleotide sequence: TGTGCCAGCAGCTCGAAACCGGGACGAGGACTAGAGCCGTTCTTC. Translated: CASSSKPGRGLEPFF.

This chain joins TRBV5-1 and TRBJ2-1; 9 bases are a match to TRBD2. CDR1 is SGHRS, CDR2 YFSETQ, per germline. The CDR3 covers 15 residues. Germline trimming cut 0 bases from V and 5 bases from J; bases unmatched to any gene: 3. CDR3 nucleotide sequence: TGCGCCAGCAGCTTGGGACTAGCGGCCGACAATGAGCAGTTCTTC. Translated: CASSLGLAADNEQFF.

In nucleotides, the CDR3 is TGTGCCTGGAGGGATGGGCCACCCGGGGAGCTGTTTTTT. As protein: CAWRDGPPGELFF. This chain connects TRBV30 to TRBJ2-2; unclear D gene. Germline CDR1 GTSNPN, CDR2 SVGIG (reference sequence). This CDR3 has 13 residues. V was pared by 3 bases and J by 6 bases, with 11 bases between.

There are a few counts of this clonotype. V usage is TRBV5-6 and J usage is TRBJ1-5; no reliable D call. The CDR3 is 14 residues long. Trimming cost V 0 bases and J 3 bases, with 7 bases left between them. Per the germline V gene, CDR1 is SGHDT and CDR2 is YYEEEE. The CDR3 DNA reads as TGTGCCAGCAGCTTGGGTTCCGCCAATCAGCCCCAGCATTTT. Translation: CASSLGSANQPQHF.

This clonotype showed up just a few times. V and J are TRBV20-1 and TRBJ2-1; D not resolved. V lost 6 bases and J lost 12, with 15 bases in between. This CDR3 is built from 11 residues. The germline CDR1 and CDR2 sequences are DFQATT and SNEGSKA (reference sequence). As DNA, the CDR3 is TGCAGTGCCGAGGTTTTAGAGAGGCAGTTCTTC. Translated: CSAEVLERQFF.

The DNA for the CDR3 is TGTGCCAGCACCTCCCGGAGGGCAGGGACAAAGCCCTACGAGCAGTACTTC. Protein: CASTSRRAGTKPYEQYF. This rearrangement joins TRBV7-8 to TRBJ2-7, with D possibly called TRBD1 or TRBD2 (6 bases each). In germline, CDR1 is SGHVS, CDR2 FQNEAQ. Trimming pared 7 bases from V and 2 bases from J, leaving 24 bases between. CDR3 length: 17 amino acids.